A single sample is the source of the 27 T cell receptor beta chains below, sequenced in a study of PD-L1 blockade in urothelial cancer (TCRdb year 2017). Receptor libraries were prepared by the immunoSEQ multiplex PCR assay. TCRdb carries this immuneACCESS record with in-frame sequences only. Its versions omit some clonotypes, under half of them owing to an unresolved V gene in the studies checked, with the rest unexplained. This sample is represented by some 100,000 clones; 90% to 95% of them were singletons. The ten biggest clones cover about 0.91% of the sample. This specimen consisted of PBMCs, obtained around atezolizumab (anti-PD-L1) treatment. Receptors originate from a woman at least 80 years old with urothelial cancer.

The genes are TRBV7-3 and TRBJ2-5, with 11 bases fitting TRBD2. This CDR3 spans 15 amino acids. Germline V lookup: CDR1 SGHTA, CDR2 FQGTGA. With 5 bases clipped from V and 2 bases from J, the junction kept 4 bases outside the gene matches. Written as DNA, the CDR3 is TGTGCCAGCAGCCCGACTAGCGGGATACAAGAGACCCAGTACTTC. Encoded protein: CASSPTSGIQETQYF.

V is TRBV25-1 and J is TRBJ2-7; 11 bases are shared with TRBD2. The germline gives CDR1 MGHDK, CDR2 SYGVNS. This CDR3 contains 15 residues. Losses at the gene ends were 4 bases for V and 1 base for J; bases not matched to a gene: 3. CDR3 nucleotide sequence: TGTGCCAGCAGTGCCGGACTAGCGGGTTCCTACGAGCAGTACTTC. Protein product: CASSAGLAGSYEQYF.

This clone was picked up one time. This chain uses TRBV7-3 with TRBJ2-3; 11 positions match TRBD2. V lost 5 bases to trimming and J lost 0 bases; unmatched junction nucleotides: 7. CDR3 length: 17 amino acids. CDR1 and CDR2 from the germline V gene are SGHTA and FQGTGA. The CDR3 nucleotides are TGTGCCAGCAGCCAAGGACTAGCGGGTGCTAGCACAGATACGCAGTATTTT. This gives the protein CASSQGLAGASTDTQYF.

This clone has only one observation. The chain employs TRBV27 and TRBJ2-7, with TRBD2 matching over 9 bases. CDR1 and CDR2 from the germline V gene are MNHEY and SMNVEV (reference sequence). The CDR3 loop spans 13 amino acids. Trimming removed 5 bases from V and 7 bases from J; junction bases left unmatched: 6. The CDR3 reads CASSPGLALEQYF. As DNA, the CDR3 is TGTGCCAGCAGTCCCGGACTAGCGCTTGAGCAGTACTTC.

The rearrangement joins TRBV7-2 to TRBJ2-5, with 8 nucleotides matching TRBD1. With V trimmed by 1 base and J by 5 bases, 6 bases remained unmatched. Germline V gives CDR1 SGHTA, CDR2 FQGNSA. The CDR3 covers 15 residues. The CDR3 protein is CASSLVGTGEETQYF. DNA of the CDR3: TGTGCCAGCAGCTTAGTTGGGACAGGAGAGGAGACCCAGTACTTC. Combining the CDR3 with reference TRBV7-2 and TRBJ2-5 gives the whole variable domain GAGVSQSPSNKVTEKGKDVELRCDPISGHTALYWYRQSLGQGLEFLIYFQGNSAPDKSGLPSDRFSAERTGGSVSTLTIQRTQQEDSAVYLCASSLVGTGEETQYFGPGTRLLVL.

The chain combines TRBV19 with TRBJ1-5; 7 bases agree with TRBD1. This CDR3 spans 14 amino acids. V was pared by 5 bases and J by 5 bases, with 6 bases of the junction left unmatched. The germline gives CDR1 LNHDA, CDR2 SQIVND (reference sequence). The CDR3 DNA is TGTGCCAGTAGTGAGGGACAGCTTTATCAGCCCCAGCATTTT. Amino acids: CASSEGQLYQPQHF.

The rearrangement uses TRBV7-9 and TRBJ1-3; D possibly corresponds to TRBD1 (6 bases). Trimming shortened V by 4 bases and J by 4 bases, and 23 bases separated the two germline ends. The CDR3 consists of 18 residues. Germline V gene lookup returns CDR1 SEHNR and CDR2 FQNEAQ (reference sequence). The CDR3 reads CASSSPAARGLSGNTIYF. In nucleotides, the CDR3 is TGTGCCAGCAGCTCCCCCGCGGCCAGGGGTTTATCGGGAAACACCATATATTTT.

The rearrangement links TRBV27 to TRBJ1-2, with a possible D match to TRBD1 (6 bases). CDR3 size: 17 residues. From germline, CDR1 is MNHEY and CDR2 SMNVEV (reference sequence). Trimming took 2 bases from V and 6 from J, leaving 22 bases between them. The CDR3 coding sequence is TGTGCCAGCAGTTTAACGTCCCGGGGTCAGGGGTACAATGGCTACACCTTC. Its translation: CASSLTSRGQGYNGYTF.

This chain links TRBV18 with TRBJ1-5; D is perhaps TRBD1 (5 bases). The germline CDR1 and CDR2 sequences are KGHSH and LQKENI. V dropped 5 bases and J dropped 5 bases, with 13 bases sitting between them. There are 14 residues in the CDR3. In DNA, the CDR3 is TGTGCCAGCTCAGCAAGGCAGGGCGATCAGCCCCAGCATTTT. This codes for CASSARQGDQPQHF.

The gene calls are TRBV5-5 and TRBJ1-1; D gene unclear. V was pared by 2 bases and J by 2 bases, with 10 bases between. In germline, CDR1 is SGHKS, CDR2 YYEKEE (reference sequence). CDR3 length: 14 residues. The DNA for the CDR3 is TGTGCCAGCAGCTTTGCCCAGGAAAACACTGAAGCTTTCTTT. Translation: CASSFAQENTEAFF.

V is TRBV30 and J is TRBJ2-6; no clear D. V lost 2 bases and J 4 bases, leaving 9 bases between the germline ends. This CDR3 spans 14 amino acids. Germline V gives CDR1 GTSNPN, CDR2 SVGIG (reference sequence). This CDR3 is CAWSHVAGANVLTF. CDR3 nucleotides: TGTGCCTGGAGTCATGTAGCCGGGGCCAACGTCCTGACTTTC. Based on the CDR3 plus reference TRBV30 and TRBJ2-6, the full variable domain is SQTIHQWPATLVQPVGSPLSLECTVEGTSNPNLYWYRQAAGRGLQLLFYSVGIGQISSEVPQNLSASRPQDRQFILSSKKLLLSDSGFYLCAWSHVAGANVLTFGAGSRLTVL.

As regards this clone: This CDR3 is also generated by other DNA sequences in the sample. The rearrangement uses TRBV7-3 and TRBJ1-1, with 7 bases fitting TRBD1. Germline V gene sequence: CDR1 SGHTA, CDR2 FQGTGA. The CDR3 runs 13 residues. The ends lost 4 bases at V and 3 bases at J; junction bases unmatched: 2. The CDR3 sequence is CASSSDRDTEAFF. CDR3 sequence (DNA): TGTGCCAGCAGCTCCGACAGGGACACTGAAGCTTTCTTT.

The J gene is TRBJ2-7, the V gene TRBV7-8; 8 bases align to TRBD1. CDR1 is SGHVS and CDR2 is FQNEAQ in the germline V gene. This CDR3 has 16 residues. With 5 bases clipped from V and 3 bases from J, the junction kept 12 bases outside the gene matches. The CDR3: CASSPFGQGPRYEQYF. For the CDR3, the DNA is TGTGCCAGCAGCCCCTTCGGACAGGGCCCGCGCTACGAGCAGTACTTC.

The chain combines TRBV29-1 with TRBJ1-2, with 7 bases matching TRBD1. V shed 4 bases and J 1 base; nucleotides not matched to a gene: 9. This CDR3 has 15 residues. Germline CDR1 SQVTM, CDR2 ANQGSEA. This chain's CDR3 is CSVGGRGSLNYGYTF. CDR3 bases: TGCAGCGTTGGGGGCAGGGGGAGTCTTAACTATGGCTACACCTTC.

The chain joins TRBV5-1 to TRBJ2-2, with D possibly matching TRBD1 (5 bases). CDR3 length: 16 residues. Per the germline V gene, CDR1 is SGHRS and CDR2 is YFSETQ. Between the trimmed V and J ends, which lost 0 bases and 1 base, there was a span of 10 bases. The CDR3 spells CASSLEGQGNTGELFF. CDR3 coding DNA: TGCGCCAGCAGCTTGGAAGGGCAGGGGAACACCGGGGAGCTGTTTTTT.

This chain connects TRBV27 to TRBJ1-4; TRBD1 matches 10 bases. Germline loops: CDR1 MNHEY, CDR2 SMNVEV (reference sequence). Unmatched junction bases numbered 2, after V lost 8 bases and J lost 8 bases. The CDR3 loop spans 12 amino acids. CDR3 nucleotide sequence: TGTGCCAGCGGGGACAGGGGAGAAAAACTGTTTTTT. Protein product: CASGDRGEKLFF.

The rearrangement links TRBV5-1 to TRBJ2-7, with 13 bases lining up with TRBD2. Germline CDR1 is SGHRS and CDR2 is YFSETQ. The CDR3 consists of 14 residues. V shed 3 bases, J shed 8 bases, and the junction held 5 bases outside the gene matches. CDR3 residues: CASSSGLAGTKQYF. Here the CDR3 DNA reads TGCGCCAGCAGCTCGGGACTAGCGGGGACTAAGCAGTACTTC.

The chain is built from TRBV7-8 and TRBJ1-5; possible D gene TRBD1, 5 bases. The CDR3 is 16 amino acids. CDR1 is SGHVS and CDR2 is FQNEAQ in the germline V gene. Trimming stripped 2 bases from V and 1 base from J, with 12 bases between. CDR3: CASSLLSAGSNQPQHF. Written as DNA, the CDR3 is TGTGCCAGCAGCTTATTGTCGGCAGGGAGCAATCAGCCCCAGCATTTT.

The chain is built from TRBV18 and TRBJ1-1; D remains ambiguous. Trimming removed 4 bases from V and 1 base from J, with 13 bases in between. There are 15 residues in the CDR3. The germline gives CDR1 KGHSH, CDR2 LQKENI. CDR3 coding DNA: TGTGCCAGCTCACTGCCGACTGTACAGAACACTGAAGCTTTCTTT. Translation: CASSLPTVQNTEAFF.

The rearrangement links TRBV6-4 to TRBJ1-1, with 7 bases aligning to TRBD1. Germline V CDR1 and CDR2: MRHNA, SNTAGT. Trimming cost V 6 bases and J 5 bases; bases outside gene matches: 15. This CDR3 contains 16 residues. Here the CDR3 DNA reads TGTGCCAGCAGCCGGGACAGTCAAATTGGGAGGACTGAAGCTTTCTTT. Its protein is CASSRDSQIGRTEAFF.

The rearrangement joins TRBV5-1 to TRBJ2-3; TRBD2 aligns across 14 bases. CDR1 is SGHRS, CDR2 YFSETQ, per germline. The CDR3 spans 18 residues. V gave up 3 bases and J gave up 1 base; unmatched junction bases: 7. The CDR3 DNA sequence: TGCGCCAGCAGCTGGGGACTAGCGGGAGATGTGGGCACAGATACGCAGTATTTT. Residues: CASSWGLAGDVGTDTQYF.

V is TRBV28 and J is TRBJ2-2, with 11 bases that match TRBD2. V lost 5 bases to trimming and J lost 5 bases; unmatched junction nucleotides: 7. Per the germline V gene, CDR1 is MDHEN and CDR2 is SYDVKM. This CDR3 region has 16 residues. The CDR3 coding sequence is TGTGCCAGCAGTACGTGGACTAGCGGGCAGACCGGGGAGCTGTTTTTT. Translating gives CASSTWTSGQTGELFF.

V gene TRBV30 combines with J gene TRBJ1-2; D gene ambiguous. The CDR3 loop spans 13 amino acids. The germline V gene has CDR1 GTSNPN and CDR2 SVGIG (reference sequence). With 5 bases removed from V and 7 bases from J, the gap between germline ends came to 17 bases. CDR3 DNA: TGTGCCTGGGCACGGCGCGGAGAAATTGGCTACACCTTC. It encodes CAWARRGEIGYTF.

The rearrangement uses TRBV15 and TRBJ2-5; maybe TRBD2 (6 bases). The CDR3 covers 17 residues. The V and J ends lost 1 base and 0 bases respectively, with 15 bases between them. CDR1 LNHNV and CDR2 YYDKDF come from the germline V gene (reference sequence). The CDR3 coding sequence is TGTGCCACCAGCAGAGCCCCTTTGGCGGGAAACCAAGAGACCCAGTACTTC. Translation gives CATSRAPLAGNQETQYF. The whole variable domain, remainder taken from reference TRBV15 and TRBJ2-5, is DAMVIQNPRYQVTQFGKPVTLSCSQTLNHNVMYWYQQKSSQAPKLLFHYYDKDFNNEADTPDNFQSRRPNTSFCFLDIRSPGLGDTAMYLCATSRAPLAGNQETQYFGPGTRLLVL.

This sequence joins TRBV15 and TRBJ2-3; perhaps TRBD2 as D (6 bases). CDR1 LNHNV and CDR2 YYDKDF come from the germline V gene (reference sequence). The CDR3 runs to 13 residues. The germline V and J ends were trimmed by 8 bases and 6 bases, with 15 bases remaining between them. The CDR3 region is CATADYPLDTQYF. The CDR3 bases are TGTGCCACCGCGGACTACCCCCTGGATACGCAGTATTTT.

The gene calls are TRBV29-1 and TRBJ1-1; possible D gene TRBD1, 6 bases. The CDR3 extends over 15 amino acids. Germline-derived CDR1 and CDR2 are SQVTM and ANQGSEA. Trimming left V 5 bases short and J 0 bases short, with 16 bases between. The CDR3 is CSVIQGSAMNTEAFF. As DNA, the CDR3 is TGCAGCGTTATACAGGGATCGGCGATGAACACTGAAGCTTTCTTT.

The chain combines TRBV5-1 with TRBJ2-3; D unclear. In germline, CDR1 is SGHRS, CDR2 YFSETQ. V shed 4 bases and J shed 0 bases, with 9 bases lying between them. This CDR3 contains 14 residues. CDR3 nucleotides: TGCGCCAGCAGCGTCTTCTCTAGCACAGATACGCAGTATTTT. Translating gives CASSVFSSTDTQYF. The full variable domain, completed using reference TRBV5-1 and TRBJ2-3, is KAGVTQTPRYLIKTRGQQVTLSCSPISGHRSVSWYQQTPGQGLQFLFEYFSETQRNKGNFPGRFSGRQFSNSRSEMNVSTLELGDSALYLCASSVFSSTDTQYFGPGTRLTVL.